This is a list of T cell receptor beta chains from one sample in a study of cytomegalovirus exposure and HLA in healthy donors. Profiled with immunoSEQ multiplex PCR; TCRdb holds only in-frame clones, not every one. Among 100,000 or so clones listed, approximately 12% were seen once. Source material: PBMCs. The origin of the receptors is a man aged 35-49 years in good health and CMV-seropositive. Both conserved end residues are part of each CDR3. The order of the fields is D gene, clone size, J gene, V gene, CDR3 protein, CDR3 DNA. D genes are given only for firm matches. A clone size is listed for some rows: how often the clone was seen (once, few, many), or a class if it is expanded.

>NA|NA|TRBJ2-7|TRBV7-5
CARSSHNRGRRDEQYF
TGTGCCAGAAGCTCGCACAACAGGGGGCGCCGCGACGAGCAGTACTTC
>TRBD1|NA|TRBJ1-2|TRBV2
CASSSGQGVGYTF
TGTGCCAGCAGCTCGGGACAGGGTGTGGGCTACACCTTC
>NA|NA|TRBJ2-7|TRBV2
CASSDWGSREQYF
TGTGCCAGCAGTGACTGGGGCAGCCGAGAGCAGTACTTC
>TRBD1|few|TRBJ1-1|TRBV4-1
CASSYQGQGNTEAFF
TGCGCCAGCAGCTACCAAGGACAGGGGAACACTGAAGCTTTCTTT
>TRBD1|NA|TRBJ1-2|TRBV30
CAWSVGQGDRYTF
TGTGCCTGGAGTGTAGGACAGGGTGATCGCTACACCTTC
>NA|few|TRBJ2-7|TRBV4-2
CASSPSDSIYEQYF
TGTGCCAGCAGCCCCTCGGATAGCATTTACGAGCAGTACTTC
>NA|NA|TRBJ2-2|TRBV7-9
CASSADTQANTGELFF
TGTGCCAGCAGCGCGGACACACAAGCGAACACCGGGGAGCTGTTTTTT
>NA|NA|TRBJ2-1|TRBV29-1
CSVPFGPRSYNEQFF
TGCAGCGTTCCTTTTGGCCCCAGATCCTACAATGAGCAGTTCTTC
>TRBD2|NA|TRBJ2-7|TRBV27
CASKPGRGGFRPSYEQYF
TGTGCCAGCAAGCCCGGGAGGGGCGGATTTCGCCCCTCCTACGAGCAGTACTTC
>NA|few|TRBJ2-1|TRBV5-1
CASSLGRIHGEQFF
TGCGCCAGCAGCTTGGGTAGAATTCATGGTGAGCAGTTCTTC
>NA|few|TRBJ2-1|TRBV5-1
CASSWEVGAYNEQFF
TGCGCCAGCAGCTGGGAGGTCGGGGCCTACAATGAGCAGTTCTTC
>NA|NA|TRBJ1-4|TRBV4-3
CASSQDLPATNEKLFF
TGCGCCAGCAGCCAAGATCTCCCAGCAACTAATGAAAAACTGTTTTTT
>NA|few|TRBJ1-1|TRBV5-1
CASTIVGGTEAFF
TGCGCCAGCACGATAGTAGGGGGCACTGAAGCTTTCTTT
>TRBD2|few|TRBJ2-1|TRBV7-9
CASSLGGLAAAPSYNEQFF
TGTGCCAGCAGCTTAGGGGGACTAGCTGCAGCCCCGTCCTACAATGAGCAGTTCTTC
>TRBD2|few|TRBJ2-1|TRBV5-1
CASSPGGGSSYNEQFF
TGCGCCAGCAGCCCGGGGGGAGGGAGCTCCTACAATGAGCAGTTCTTC
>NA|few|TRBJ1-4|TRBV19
CASRQTGKLFF
TGTGCCAGTAGACAAACAGGCAAACTGTTTTTT
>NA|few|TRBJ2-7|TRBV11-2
CASSLGHSYEQYF
TGTGCCAGCAGCCTCGGACACTCCTACGAGCAGTACTTC
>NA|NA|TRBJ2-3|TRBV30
CAWSRGLATDTQYF
TGTGCCTGGAGTCGGGGTCTAGCCACAGATACGCAGTATTTT
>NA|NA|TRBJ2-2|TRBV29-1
CSAVLNTGELFF
TGCAGCGCCGTACTGAACACCGGGGAGCTGTTTTTT
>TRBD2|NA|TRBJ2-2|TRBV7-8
CASSPRVRAGGHTGELFF
TGTGCCAGCAGCCCACGTGTAAGAGCGGGAGGGCACACCGGGGAGCTGTTTTTT
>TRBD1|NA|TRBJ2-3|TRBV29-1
CSALPSGTGEPDTQYF
TGCAGCGCTCTTCCCTCCGGGACAGGGGAACCAGATACGCAGTATTTT
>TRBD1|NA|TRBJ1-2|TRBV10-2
CASRNRGNNYGYTF
TGCGCCAGCAGGAACAGGGGTAATAACTATGGCTACACCTTC
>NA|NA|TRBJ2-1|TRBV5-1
CASSFNGGGSNEQFF
TGCGCCAGCAGCTTTAATGGGGGCGGATCGAATGAGCAGTTCTTC
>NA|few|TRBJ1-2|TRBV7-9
CASSFRDERGYTF
TGTGCCAGCAGCTTCAGGGATGAGCGAGGCTACACCTTC